This TCR beta chain was recovered during a study of cytomegalovirus exposure and HLA in healthy donors. Across the study: The 550 to 800 first-cohort repertoires and the 95 to 150 validation repertoires shared the same platform, a later analysis reported. Study results and caveats: The study put roughly 160 TCR beta chains on its list as cytomegalovirus-associated.

Comments on this clone: Its antigen is unidentified.

Germline loops: CDR1 MDHEN, CDR2 SYDVKM. The CDR3 is 18 amino acids. V lost 8 bases and J 9 bases, leaving 35 bases between the germline ends. The table came from immunoSEQ multiplex PCR; TCRdb's copy has only in-frame clones and leaves some out. Of 190,000 or so clones in the sample, around 82% were seen once. The chain joins TRBV28 to TRBJ2-7, with D perhaps TRBD1 (6 bases). The clonotype was recovered from a woman between 18 and 29 years old in good health and CMV-seropositive. The sample taken for sequencing was PBMCs. The CDR3 region is CASSRQAVKATLRPGQYF. CDR3 DNA: TGTGCCAGCTCTAGACAGGCGGTTAAGGCTACGTTACGCCCGGGGCAGTACTTC.